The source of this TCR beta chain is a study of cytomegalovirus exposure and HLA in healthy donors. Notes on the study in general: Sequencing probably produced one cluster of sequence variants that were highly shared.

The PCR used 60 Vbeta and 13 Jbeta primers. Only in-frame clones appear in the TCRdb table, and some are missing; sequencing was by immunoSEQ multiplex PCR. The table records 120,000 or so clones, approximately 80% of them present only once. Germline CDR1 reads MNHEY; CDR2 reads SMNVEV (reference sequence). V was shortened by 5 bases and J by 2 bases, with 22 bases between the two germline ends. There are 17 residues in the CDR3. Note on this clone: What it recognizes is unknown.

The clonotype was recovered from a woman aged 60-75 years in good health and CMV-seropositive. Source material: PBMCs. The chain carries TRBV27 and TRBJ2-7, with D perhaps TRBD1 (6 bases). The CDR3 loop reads CASSPSARDNTPYEQYF. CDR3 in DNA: TGTGCCAGCAGTCCCTCCGCTCGGGACAATACCCCCTACGAGCAGTACTTC.